This is a list of T cell receptor beta chains from one sample in a study of T cell changes during pregnancy in multiple sclerosis. The method was immunoSEQ multiplex PCR; TCRdb's version includes in-frame clones alone and lacks a portion of them. The table lists about 44,000 clones, about 89% of them singletons. The sequences come from CD4+ T cells from peripheral blood mononuclear cells, collected after pregnancy. These receptors originate from a female donor with multiple sclerosis, enrolled in a pregnancy study. Each CDR3 is given with its conserved first and last residue. D genes are given only for firm matches. Clone sizes are given selectively: once, few, many, or a class where the clone is expanded.

size: -
J: TRBJ1-2
D: -
V: TRBV27
DNA: TGTGCCAGCAGTCCATCCAGGGTCGGTGGCTACACCTTC
CDR3: CASSPSRVGGYTF

size: once
J: TRBJ2-2
D: TRBD2
V: TRBV7-2
DNA: TGTGCCAGCAGCTCCGGGACTACCAACACCGGGGAGCTGTTTTTT
CDR3: CASSSGTTNTGELFF

size: -
J: TRBJ1-1
D: TRBD1
V: TRBV27
DNA: TGTGCCAGCAGTTCCCTCGCCCGGACAGGAGGGGGTGGCACTGAAGCTTTCTTT
CDR3: CASSSLARTGGGGTEAFF

size: -
J: TRBJ2-2
D: -
V: TRBV5-1
DNA: TGCGCCAGCAGCTTGAGGCAGGGTAACACCGGGGAGCTGTTTTTT
CDR3: CASSLRQGNTGELFF

size: -
J: TRBJ1-1
D: -
V: TRBV19
DNA: TGTGCCAGTACCCTGTACAGGGACACTGAAGCTTTCTTT
CDR3: CASTLYRDTEAFF

size: -
J: TRBJ2-7
D: TRBD1
V: TRBV7-9
DNA: TGTGCCAGCAGCCTCTTGGGGACAGGGGTCGAGCAGTACTTC
CDR3: CASSLLGTGVEQYF

size: -
J: TRBJ1-2
D: -
V: TRBV30
DNA: TGTGCCTGGAGGCTACGGTTACGCTATGGCTACACCTTC
CDR3: CAWRLRLRYGYTF

size: -
J: TRBJ2-1
D: TRBD2
V: TRBV9
DNA: TGTGCCAGCGGAAGAGGCGCGGGAGGAACCTACAATGAGCAGTTCTTC
CDR3: CASGRGAGGTYNEQFF

size: -
J: TRBJ2-1
D: TRBD1
V: TRBV6-1
DNA: TGTGCCAGCAGTGAAACCCGGGACAGGGCTACCGAATCCTACAATGAGCAGTTCTTC
CDR3: CASSETRDRATESYNEQFF

size: once
J: TRBJ2-5
D: TRBD2
V: TRBV6-4
DNA: TGTGCCAGCAGGCGACTAGCGGGAGACCAAGAGACCCAGTACTTC
CDR3: CASRRLAGDQETQYF

size: -
J: TRBJ2-5
D: TRBD2
V: TRBV11-2
DNA: TGTGCCAGCAGCTTTCGACTAGCCCGAGAGACCCAGTACTTC
CDR3: CASSFRLARETQYF

size: -
J: TRBJ1-4
D: -
V: TRBV19
DNA: TGTGCCAGTAGTTTACAAGCAACTAATGAAAAACTGTTTTTT
CDR3: CASSLQATNEKLFF

size: -
J: TRBJ2-5
D: TRBD2
V: TRBV18
DNA: TGTGCCAGCTCACTCGGACTAGCGAAAGAGACCCAGTACTTC
CDR3: CASSLGLAKETQYF

size: few
J: TRBJ1-2
D: TRBD1
V: TRBV7-9
DNA: TGTGCCAGCAGCTTAGCCTCAGGGGGAAACTATGGCTACACCTTC
CDR3: CASSLASGGNYGYTF

size: -
J: TRBJ1-4
D: -
V: TRBV19
DNA: TGTGCCAGTACTTGGGCCCCTGGGGAAAAACTGTTTTTT
CDR3: CASTWAPGEKLFF

size: -
J: TRBJ1-1
D: -
V: TRBV4-1
DNA: TGCGCCAGCAGCCAAAACGACGTGGGGACAACAGAGACTGAAGCTTTCTTT
CDR3: CASSQNDVGTTETEAFF

size: -
J: TRBJ2-2
D: TRBD1
V: TRBV6-1
DNA: TGTGCCAGCAGTGGACAGGGGGTCGGGGAGCTGTTTTTT
CDR3: CASSGQGVGELFF

size: -
J: TRBJ2-2
D: TRBD2
V: TRBV10-3
DNA: TGTGCCATCAGTGACCTAGCGGAAAACACCGGGGAGCTGTTTTTT
CDR3: CAISDLAENTGELFF

size: -
J: TRBJ2-3
D: -
V: TRBV5-4
DNA: TGTGCCAGCCGCCCAGGGAGCACAGATACGCAGTATTTT
CDR3: CASRPGSTDTQYF

size: few
J: TRBJ2-1
D: -
V: TRBV5-1
DNA: TGCGCCAGCACCCCCGGAGGTTACAATGAGCAGTTCTTC
CDR3: CASTPGGYNEQFF

size: -
J: TRBJ1-2
D: -
V: TRBV2
DNA: TGTGCCAGCAGTGGCCGGGCAGGGTCTTACTATGGCTACACCTTC
CDR3: CASSGRAGSYYGYTF

size: -
J: TRBJ2-7
D: TRBD1
V: TRBV15
DNA: TGTGCCACCAGCAGCGGGACAGGGGGCGCGTACGAGCAGTACTTC
CDR3: CATSSGTGGAYEQYF

size: -
J: TRBJ2-1
D: TRBD2
V: TRBV19
DNA: TGTGCCAGTACCCCTGGACTAGCGGAGCTTTACAATGAGCAGTTCTTC
CDR3: CASTPGLAELYNEQFF

size: -
J: TRBJ2-7
D: -
V: TRBV6-5
DNA: TGTGCCAGCAGTTCCGGGGACACCACCTCCTACGAGCAGTACTTC
CDR3: CASSSGDTTSYEQYF

size: -
J: TRBJ2-1
D: -
V: TRBV19
DNA: TGTGCCACCCATTATCAAAACAGGGACGAGCAGTTCTTC
CDR3: CATHYQNRDEQFF

size: -
J: TRBJ2-3
D: TRBD2
V: TRBV6-1
DNA: TGTGCCAGCGGAGCCGGACGAGCGGGGGGGTATACGCAGTATTTT
CDR3: CASGAGRAGGYTQYF

size: -
J: TRBJ2-3
D: TRBD1
V: TRBV27
DNA: TGTGCCAGCAGTTTATCCCCACGACAGGGTGGGACAGATACGCAGTATTTT
CDR3: CASSLSPRQGGTDTQYF

size: -
J: TRBJ1-2
D: -
V: TRBV28
DNA: TGTGCCAGCAGTTCCCCAGGACAGTATGGCTACACCTTC
CDR3: CASSSPGQYGYTF

size: -
J: TRBJ2-5
D: -
V: TRBV29-1
DNA: TGCAGCGTTGCAGAATCCAGGGAGACCCAGTACTTC
CDR3: CSVAESRETQYF

size: once
J: TRBJ1-2
D: -
V: TRBV7-3
DNA: TGTGCCAGCAGCTTAGGCGGGAAAAGGGGCTACACCTTC
CDR3: CASSLGGKRGYTF

size: once
J: TRBJ2-2
D: TRBD2
V: TRBV6-5
DNA: TGTGCCAGCAGACGACTAGCGGGAAGTGGGGAGCTGTTTTTT
CDR3: CASRRLAGSGELFF

size: -
J: TRBJ2-1
D: TRBD2
V: TRBV9
DNA: TGTGCCAGCAGCGCAGCGGGAGGAACCTACAATGAGCAGTTCTTC
CDR3: CASSAAGGTYNEQFF

size: -
J: TRBJ1-2
D: TRBD1
V: TRBV19
DNA: TGTGCCAGCCGCGGGACAGGGGATAACTATGGCTACACCTTC
CDR3: CASRGTGDNYGYTF

size: -
J: TRBJ1-2
D: -
V: TRBV12-5
DNA: TGTGCTAGTGGCTGGGCTACAGGGTTATCTGGCTACACCTTC
CDR3: CASGWATGLSGYTF

size: -
J: TRBJ1-4
D: -
V: TRBV7-7
DNA: TGTGCCAGCAGCTTATCCAGGCACGAAAAACTGTTTTTT
CDR3: CASSLSRHEKLFF

size: once
J: TRBJ2-3
D: -
V: TRBV6-4
DNA: TGTGCCAGCAGTGAACTCGACAAGGATACGCAGTATTTT
CDR3: CASSELDKDTQYF

size: -
J: TRBJ1-3
D: -
V: TRBV30
DNA: TGTGCCTGGAGCACCCCTAGGGAGGCCTCTGGAAACACCATATATTTT
CDR3: CAWSTPREASGNTIYF

size: -
J: TRBJ2-3
D: -
V: TRBV27
DNA: TGTGCCAGCAGTTTATTTCGGGGGGATACGCAGTATTTT
CDR3: CASSLFRGDTQYF

size: -
J: TRBJ1-5
D: -
V: TRBV30
DNA: TGTGCCTGGAGGACAGCTAAGGAGCCCCAGCATTTT
CDR3: CAWRTAKEPQHF

size: -
J: TRBJ2-1
D: -
V: TRBV7-9
DNA: TGTGCCAGCAGCTTAGCGGAGGGTGAGCAGTTCTTC
CDR3: CASSLAEGEQFF

size: -
J: TRBJ1-3
D: -
V: TRBV12-5
DNA: TGTGCTAGTGGTTTGCCCGGGGAGTGGAGGAGCTCTGGAAACACCATATATTTT
CDR3: CASGLPGEWRSSGNTIYF

size: -
J: TRBJ1-2
D: -
V: TRBV29-1
DNA: TGCAGCGTTGTGTCAGTAGCTGGCTACACCTTC
CDR3: CSVVSVAGYTF

size: -
J: TRBJ2-7
D: -
V: TRBV6-1
DNA: TGTGCCAGTTTCGCGGGACGTCTCTACGAGCAGTACTTC
CDR3: CASFAGRLYEQYF

size: -
J: TRBJ2-1
D: -
V: TRBV6-5
DNA: TGTGCCAGCAGTCCATATGGGGGGAATGAGCAGTTCTTC
CDR3: CASSPYGGNEQFF

size: -
J: TRBJ2-1
D: TRBD2
V: TRBV11-3
DNA: TGTGCCAGCAGCTCCACCCGTGACGGGAGGTCCTACAATGAGCAGTTCTTC
CDR3: CASSSTRDGRSYNEQFF

size: -
J: TRBJ2-2
D: -
V: TRBV9
DNA: TGTGCCAGCAGCGTAGTTAGCCCGAGGGGGGAGCTGTTTTTT
CDR3: CASSVVSPRGELFF

size: -
J: TRBJ2-1
D: TRBD2
V: TRBV19
DNA: TGTGCCAGTAGAGAGCGGGAGACTGAGCAGTTCTTC
CDR3: CASRERETEQFF

size: -
J: TRBJ2-4
D: TRBD1
V: TRBV6-1
DNA: TGTGCCAGCAGTGAAGGGGCCCACAGGGGGCGTCTCTTC
CDR3: CASSEGAHRGRLF

size: -
J: TRBJ2-5
D: -
V: TRBV11-3
DNA: TGTGCCAGCAGCGCCGGGGAAGAGACCCAGTACTTC
CDR3: CASSAGEETQYF

size: -
J: TRBJ2-1
D: TRBD2
V: TRBV5-4
DNA: TGTGCCAGCAGCTTTTATGGGACTAGCGGCTACAATGAGCAGTTCTTC
CDR3: CASSFYGTSGYNEQFF

size: -
J: TRBJ2-1
D: TRBD2
V: TRBV6-5
DNA: TGTGCCAGCAGTTACATCGCTAGCGGGAGGTTAAATGAGCAGTTCTTC
CDR3: CASSYIASGRLNEQFF

size: -
J: TRBJ1-6
D: TRBD1
V: TRBV6-1
DNA: TGTGCCAGCAGTGCCGCAGGGGGTAATTCACCCCTCCACTTT
CDR3: CASSAAGGNSPLHF

size: -
J: TRBJ1-2
D: TRBD1
V: TRBV18
DNA: TGTGCCAGCTCACCACTGGACAGGGGCAATGGGGGCTACACCTTC
CDR3: CASSPLDRGNGGYTF

size: -
J: TRBJ2-1
D: -
V: TRBV27
DNA: TGTGCCAGCAGTTCCGGGGGAGTGTGGGGAGATGAGCAGTTCTTC
CDR3: CASSSGGVWGDEQFF

size: -
J: TRBJ2-1
D: -
V: TRBV6-5
DNA: TGTGCCAGCAGTTACGGGGACACCCGCTCCTACAATGAGCAGTTCTTC
CDR3: CASSYGDTRSYNEQFF

size: -
J: TRBJ2-7
D: TRBD2
V: TRBV4-1
DNA: TGCGCCAGCAGCCTAGGACTAGCGGGCTTTTCCTACGAGCAGTACTTC
CDR3: CASSLGLAGFSYEQYF

size: -
J: TRBJ2-7
D: TRBD1
V: TRBV5-6
DNA: TGTGCCAGCAGCATTCGACAGGGTGTTCGCGAGCAGTACTTC
CDR3: CASSIRQGVREQYF

size: -
J: TRBJ2-3
D: -
V: TRBV25-1
DNA: TGTGCCAGCAGTAGACCCGCGGGAGATACGCAGTATTTT
CDR3: CASSRPAGDTQYF

size: once
J: TRBJ2-2
D: -
V: TRBV6-6
DNA: TGTGCCAGCAGTATCCCAGGAGGTAACACCGGGGAGCTGTTTTTT
CDR3: CASSIPGGNTGELFF